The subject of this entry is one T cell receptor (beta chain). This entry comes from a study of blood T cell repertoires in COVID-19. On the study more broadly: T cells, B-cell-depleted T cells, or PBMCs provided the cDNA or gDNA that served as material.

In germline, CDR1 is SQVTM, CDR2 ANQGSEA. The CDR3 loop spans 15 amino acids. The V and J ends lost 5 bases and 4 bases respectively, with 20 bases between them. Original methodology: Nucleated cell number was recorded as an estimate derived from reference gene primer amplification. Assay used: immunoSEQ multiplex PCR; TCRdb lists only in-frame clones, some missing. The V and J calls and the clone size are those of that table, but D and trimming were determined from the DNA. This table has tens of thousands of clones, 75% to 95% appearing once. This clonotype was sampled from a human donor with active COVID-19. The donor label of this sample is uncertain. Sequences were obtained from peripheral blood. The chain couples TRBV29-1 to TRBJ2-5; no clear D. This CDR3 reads CSVHPRLAEPETQYF. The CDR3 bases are TGCAGCGTTCACCCCAGGTTGGCCGAACCAGAGACCCAGTACTTC. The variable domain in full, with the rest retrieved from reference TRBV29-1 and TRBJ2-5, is SAVISQKPSRDICQRGTSLTIQCQVDSQVTMMFWYRQQPGQSLTLIATANQGSEATYESGFVIDKFPISRPNLTFSTLTVSNMSPEDSSIYLCSVHPRLAEPETQYFGPGTRLLVL.